This T cell receptor beta chain is from a study of cytomegalovirus exposure and HLA in healthy donors. Study observations and caveats: TCR beta V- and J-gene trimming, according to a later analysis, was linked to a missense DCLRE1C variant. An analysis that came later showed most CMV-associated TCR beta chains appearing HLA-restricted. Later analysis identified 16,000 or so TCR beta sequences associated with HLA alleles, using a false discovery rate threshold of 0.05. Common viral pathogens (according to a later analysis) appeared linked to several of the most significant clusters.

The ends lost 2 bases at V and 4 bases at J; junction bases unmatched: 15. The CDR3 sequence is 18 residues long. Germline V CDR1 and CDR2: SGHTA, FQGNSA. The PCR had 60 Vbeta and 13 Jbeta primers. Data came from immunoSEQ multiplex PCR; TCRdb stores just in-frame clones and leaves some out. The table has approximately 170,000 clones, around 80% seen once. As for this clone: Its target is not known.

Sequences were obtained from PBMCs. The receptor comes from a boy younger than 10 in good health and CMV-seronegative. This chain uses TRBV7-2 with TRBJ2-7; 9 bases fit TRBD2. CDR3 DNA: TGTGCCAGCAGCTTAAGCCTGTCTAGCGGGGTCCTTGGGTACGAGCAGTACTTC. This encodes CASSLSLSSGVLGYEQYF.